This entry features one T cell receptor (beta chain) sequence. Its antigen is not identified. They isolated at least 6 million PBMCs from each sample. This entry comes from a study of blood T cells in healthy people across ages. General study findings and limits: The unsorted PBMCs prevented any conclusive comparison of naive versus antigen-experienced cells. Diversity estimates from one million T cells were considered underestimates.

A sample-barcoded 5' primer and a J-beta primer mix were used in a second PCR of roughly 7 to 11 cycles. From each sample, at least 2.5 million paired-end reads containing CDR3 were obtained. TCRdb reanalysed the 5' RACE reads using MiXCR and keeps one entry per CDR3 protein. Of about 780,000 distinct CDR3 sequences in the sample, 35% to 50% were seen once. With 6 bases clipped from V and 3 bases from J, the junction kept 9 bases outside the gene matches. In germline, CDR1 is DFQATT, CDR2 SNEGSKA (reference sequence). The CDR3 spans 14 residues. The chain couples TRBV20-1 to TRBJ1-2; 8 bases fit TRBD1. Sequencing used blood. The clonotype comes from an elderly man in good health. The CDR3 bases are TGCAGTGCCACCAGAGACAGGGGATACTATGGCTACACCTTC. It specifies CSATRDRGYYGYTF.